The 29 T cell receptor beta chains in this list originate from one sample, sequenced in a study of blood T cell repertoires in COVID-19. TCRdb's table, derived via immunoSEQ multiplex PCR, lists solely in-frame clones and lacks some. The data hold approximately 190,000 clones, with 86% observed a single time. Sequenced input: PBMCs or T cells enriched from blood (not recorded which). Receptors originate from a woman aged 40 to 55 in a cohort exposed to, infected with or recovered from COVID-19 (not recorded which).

For the CDR3, the DNA is TGTGCCAGCAGTAACGGGGGTTCTTATCAGCCCCAGCATTTT. It yields the protein CASSNGGSYQPQHF. The chain couples TRBV28 to TRBJ1-5, with TRBD1 as a possible D gene (5 bases). Trimming pared 5 bases from V and 5 bases from J, leaving 13 bases between. Germline CDR1 reads MDHEN; CDR2 reads SYDVKM. The CDR3 runs 14 residues.

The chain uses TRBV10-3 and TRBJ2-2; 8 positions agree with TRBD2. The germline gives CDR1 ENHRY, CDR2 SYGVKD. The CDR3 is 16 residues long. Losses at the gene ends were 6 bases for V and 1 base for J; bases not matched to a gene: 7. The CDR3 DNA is TGTGCCATCAGGAAGCGGGGGACCCTGAACACCGGGGAGCTGTTTTTT. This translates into CAIRKRGTLNTGELFF.

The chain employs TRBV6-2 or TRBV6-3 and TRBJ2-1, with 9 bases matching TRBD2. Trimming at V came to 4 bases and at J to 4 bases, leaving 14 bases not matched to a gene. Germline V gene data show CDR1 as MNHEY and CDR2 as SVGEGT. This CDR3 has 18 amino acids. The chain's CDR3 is CASSLRMKRREGYNEQFF. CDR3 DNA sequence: TGTGCCAGCAGTTTGAGGATGAAAAGGCGGGAGGGATACAATGAGCAGTTCTTC.

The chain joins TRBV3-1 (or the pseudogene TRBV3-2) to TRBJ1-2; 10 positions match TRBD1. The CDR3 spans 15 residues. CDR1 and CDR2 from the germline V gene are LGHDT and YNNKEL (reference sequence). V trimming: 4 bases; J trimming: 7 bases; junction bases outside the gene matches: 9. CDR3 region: CASSPAGQGGGGYTF. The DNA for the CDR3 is TGTGCCAGCAGCCCCGCAGGACAGGGGGGTGGTGGCTACACCTTC.

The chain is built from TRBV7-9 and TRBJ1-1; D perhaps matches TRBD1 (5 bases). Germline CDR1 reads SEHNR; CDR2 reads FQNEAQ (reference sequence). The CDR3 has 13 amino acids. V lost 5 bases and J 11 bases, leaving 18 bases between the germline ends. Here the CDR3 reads CASSDVGGSVAFF. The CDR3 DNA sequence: TGTGCCAGCAGCGACGTGGGGGGTTCGGTTGCTTTCTTT.

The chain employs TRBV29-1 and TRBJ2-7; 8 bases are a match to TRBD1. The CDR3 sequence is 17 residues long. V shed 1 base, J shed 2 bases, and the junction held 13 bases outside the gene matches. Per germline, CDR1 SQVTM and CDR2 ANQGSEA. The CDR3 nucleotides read TGCAGCGTTGAAGGTGTGGACGGGACAGGTCTTACCTACGAGCAGTACTTC. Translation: CSVEGVDGTGLTYEQYF.

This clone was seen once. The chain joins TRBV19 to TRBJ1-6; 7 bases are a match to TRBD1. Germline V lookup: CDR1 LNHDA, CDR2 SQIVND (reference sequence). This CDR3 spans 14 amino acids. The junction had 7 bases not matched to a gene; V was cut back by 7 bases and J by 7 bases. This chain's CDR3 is CASTYRGLNSPLHF. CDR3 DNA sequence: TGTGCCAGTACTTACAGGGGTCTGAATTCACCCCTCCACTTT.

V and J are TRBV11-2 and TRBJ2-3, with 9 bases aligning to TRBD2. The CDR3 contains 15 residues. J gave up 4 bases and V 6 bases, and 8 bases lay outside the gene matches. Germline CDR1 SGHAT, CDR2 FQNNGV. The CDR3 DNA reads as TGTGCCAGCAGTGTCCTAGCGGGAAACGCAGATACGCAGTATTTT. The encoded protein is CASSVLAGNADTQYF.

The CDR3 DNA reads TGCGCCAGCAGCTTGGCGGGGGAGTGGGATCAGCCCCAGCATTTT. Its protein product is CASSLAGEWDQPQHF. The J gene is TRBJ1-5, the V gene TRBV5-1, with TRBD1 as a possible D gene (5 bases). Germline V gene sequence: CDR1 SGHRS, CDR2 YFSETQ. This CDR3 contains 15 residues. Trimming pared 0 bases from V and 5 bases from J, leaving 12 bases between.

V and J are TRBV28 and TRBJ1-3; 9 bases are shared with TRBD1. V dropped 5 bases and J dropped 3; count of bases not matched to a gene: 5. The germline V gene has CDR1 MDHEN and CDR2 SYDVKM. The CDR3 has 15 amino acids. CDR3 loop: CASSKTGGFGNTIYF. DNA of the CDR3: TGTGCCAGCAGTAAAACAGGGGGCTTTGGAAACACCATATATTTT. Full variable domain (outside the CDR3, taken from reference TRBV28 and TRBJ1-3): DVKVTQSSRYLVKRTGEKVFLECVQDMDHENMFWYRQDPGLGLRLIYFSYDVKMKEKGDIPEGYSVSREKKERFSLILESASTNQTSMYLCASSKTGGFGNTIYFGEGSWLTVV.

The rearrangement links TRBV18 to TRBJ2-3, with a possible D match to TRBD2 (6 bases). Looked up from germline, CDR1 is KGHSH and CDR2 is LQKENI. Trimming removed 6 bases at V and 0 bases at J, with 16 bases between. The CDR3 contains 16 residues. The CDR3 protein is CASSLYGLTSTDTQYF. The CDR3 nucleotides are TGTGCCAGCTCGTTGTACGGACTAACTAGCACAGATACGCAGTATTTT.

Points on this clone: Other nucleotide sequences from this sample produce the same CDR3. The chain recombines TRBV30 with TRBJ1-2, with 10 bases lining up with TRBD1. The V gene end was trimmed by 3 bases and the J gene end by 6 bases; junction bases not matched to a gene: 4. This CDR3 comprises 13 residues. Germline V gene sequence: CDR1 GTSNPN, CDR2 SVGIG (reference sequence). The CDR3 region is CAWSVGTGDGYTF. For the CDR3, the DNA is TGTGCCTGGAGCGTCGGGACAGGGGATGGCTACACCTTC.

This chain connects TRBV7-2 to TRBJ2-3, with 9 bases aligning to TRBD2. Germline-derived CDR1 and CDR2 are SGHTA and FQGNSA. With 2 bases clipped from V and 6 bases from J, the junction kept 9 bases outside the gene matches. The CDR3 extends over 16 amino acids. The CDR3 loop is CASSLPTAGGTDTQYF. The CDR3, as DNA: TGTGCCAGCAGCTTACCCACTGCGGGGGGGACTGATACGCAGTATTTT.

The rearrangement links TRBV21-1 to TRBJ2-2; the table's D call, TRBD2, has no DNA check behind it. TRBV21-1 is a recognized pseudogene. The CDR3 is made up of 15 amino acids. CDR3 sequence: CASSTGQGGTGELFF. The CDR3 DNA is TGTGCCAGCAGCACGGGGCAGGGAGGAACCGGGGAGCTGTTTTTT.

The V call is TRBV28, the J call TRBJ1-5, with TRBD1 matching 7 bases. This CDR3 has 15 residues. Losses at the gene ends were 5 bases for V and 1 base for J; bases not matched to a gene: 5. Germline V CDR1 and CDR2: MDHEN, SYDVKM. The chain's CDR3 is CASSEYRGSNQPQHF. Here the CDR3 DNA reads TGTGCCAGCAGTGAATACAGGGGAAGCAATCAGCCCCAGCATTTT.

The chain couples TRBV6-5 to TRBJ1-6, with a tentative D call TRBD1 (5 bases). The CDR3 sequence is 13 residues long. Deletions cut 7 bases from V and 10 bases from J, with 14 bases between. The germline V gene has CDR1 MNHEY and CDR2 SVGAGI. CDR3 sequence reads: CASTLGGTSPLHF. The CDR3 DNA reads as TGTGCCAGCACTCTGGGGGGGACCTCACCCCTCCACTTT.

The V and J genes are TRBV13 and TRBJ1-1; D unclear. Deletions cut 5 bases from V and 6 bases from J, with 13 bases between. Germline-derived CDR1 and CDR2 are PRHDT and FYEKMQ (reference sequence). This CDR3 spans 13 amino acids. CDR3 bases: TGTGCCAGCAGCCCTGGAGCTACTCCTGAAGCTTTCTTT. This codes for CASSPGATPEAFF.

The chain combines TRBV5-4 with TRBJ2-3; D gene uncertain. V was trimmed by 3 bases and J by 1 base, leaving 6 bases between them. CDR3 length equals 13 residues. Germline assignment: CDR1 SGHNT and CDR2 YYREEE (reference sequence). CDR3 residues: CASSSPGTDTQYF. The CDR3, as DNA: TGTGCCAGCAGCTCCCCTGGCACAGATACGCAGTATTTT.

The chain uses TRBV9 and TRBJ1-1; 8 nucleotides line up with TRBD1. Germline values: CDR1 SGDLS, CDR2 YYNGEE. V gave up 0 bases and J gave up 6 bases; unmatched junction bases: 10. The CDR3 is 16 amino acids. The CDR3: CASSVGGGQDQSEAFF. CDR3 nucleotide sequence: TGTGCCAGCAGCGTAGGAGGGGGACAGGACCAATCTGAAGCTTTCTTT.

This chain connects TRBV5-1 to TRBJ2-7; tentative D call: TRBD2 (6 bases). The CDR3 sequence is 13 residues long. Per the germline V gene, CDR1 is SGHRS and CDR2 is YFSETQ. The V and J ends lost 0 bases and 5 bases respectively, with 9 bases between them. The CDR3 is CASSLGRVHEQYF. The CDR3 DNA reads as TGCGCCAGCAGCTTGGGGAGGGTCCACGAGCAGTACTTC.

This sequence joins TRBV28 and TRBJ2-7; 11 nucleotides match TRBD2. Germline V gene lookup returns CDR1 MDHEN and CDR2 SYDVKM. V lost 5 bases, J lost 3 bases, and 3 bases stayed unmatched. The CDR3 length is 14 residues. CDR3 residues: CASSRLAGLYEQYF. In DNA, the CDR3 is TGTGCCAGCAGTCGACTAGCGGGGCTCTACGAGCAGTACTTC.

The chain's CDR3 is CASSTGQNTDTQYF. DNA of the CDR3: TGTGCCAGCAGTACGGGACAGAACACAGATACGCAGTATTTT. The chain couples TRBV5-4 to TRBJ2-3, with 7 bases lining up with TRBD1. Germline CDR1 is SGHNT and CDR2 is YYREEE (reference sequence). Losses at the gene ends were 5 bases for V and 2 bases for J; bases not matched to a gene: 5. The CDR3 totals 14 residues.

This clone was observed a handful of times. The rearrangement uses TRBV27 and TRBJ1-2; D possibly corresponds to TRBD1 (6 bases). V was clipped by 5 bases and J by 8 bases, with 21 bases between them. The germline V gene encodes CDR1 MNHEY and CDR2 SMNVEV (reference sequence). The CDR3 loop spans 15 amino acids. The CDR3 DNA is TGTGCCAGCAGTCCTCCACCGGGACAACTGAGGGGCTACACCTTC. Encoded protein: CASSPPPGQLRGYTF.

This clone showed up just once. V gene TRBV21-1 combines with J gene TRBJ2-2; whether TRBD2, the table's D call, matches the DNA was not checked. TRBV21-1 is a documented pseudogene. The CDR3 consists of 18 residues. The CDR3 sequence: CASSKVKLAGVETGELFF. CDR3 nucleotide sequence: TGTGCCAGCAGCAAAGTAAAACTAGCGGGAGTAGAGACCGGGGAGCTGTTTTTT.

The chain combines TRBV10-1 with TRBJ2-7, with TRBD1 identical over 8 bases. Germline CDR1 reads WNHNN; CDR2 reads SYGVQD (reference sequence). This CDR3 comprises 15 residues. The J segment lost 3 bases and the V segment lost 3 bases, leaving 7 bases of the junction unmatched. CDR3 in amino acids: CASSDPGTGDYEQYF. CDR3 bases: TGCGCCAGCAGTGACCCTGGGACAGGAGACTACGAGCAGTACTTC.

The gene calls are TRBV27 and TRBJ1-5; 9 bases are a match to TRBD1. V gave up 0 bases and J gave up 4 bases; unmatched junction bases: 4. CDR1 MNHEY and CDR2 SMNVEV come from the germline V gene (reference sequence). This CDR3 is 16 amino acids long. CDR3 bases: TGTGCCAGCAGTTTATCGGGACAGGGAAGTAATCAGCCCCAGCATTTT. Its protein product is CASSLSGQGSNQPQHF.

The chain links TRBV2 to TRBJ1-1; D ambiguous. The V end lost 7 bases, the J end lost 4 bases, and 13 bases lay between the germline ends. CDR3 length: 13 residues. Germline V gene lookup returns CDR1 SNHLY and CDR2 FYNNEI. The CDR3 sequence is CASTPYAGTEAFF. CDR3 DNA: TGTGCCAGCACCCCGTATGCGGGCACTGAAGCTTTCTTT.

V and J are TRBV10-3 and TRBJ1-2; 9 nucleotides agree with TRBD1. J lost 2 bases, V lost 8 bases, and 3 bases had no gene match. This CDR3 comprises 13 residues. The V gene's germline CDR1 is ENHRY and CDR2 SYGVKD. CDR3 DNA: TGTGCCATCGATGGACAGGGGAACTATGGCTACACCTTC. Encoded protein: CAIDGQGNYGYTF.

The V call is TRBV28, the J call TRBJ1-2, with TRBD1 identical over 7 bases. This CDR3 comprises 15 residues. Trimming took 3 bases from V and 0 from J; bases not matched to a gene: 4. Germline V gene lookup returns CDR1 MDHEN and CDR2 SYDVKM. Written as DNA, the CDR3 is TGTGCCAGCAGTTTCTTGGACAGGACTAACTATGGCTACACCTTC. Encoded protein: CASSFLDRTNYGYTF.